This TCR beta chain came from a study of blood T cell repertoires in COVID-19. The CDR3 has 13 amino acids. The germline CDR1 and CDR2 sequences are GTSNPN and SVGIG (reference sequence). V was pared by 0 bases and J by 4 bases, with 9 bases between. Method: immunoSEQ multiplex PCR; TCRdb's copy keeps in-frame clones and lacks some. The table has a few hundred thousand clones, under 90% seen once. The J gene is TRBJ1-2, the V gene TRBV30; perhaps TRBD1 as D (5 bases). The origin of this receptor is a woman between 18 and 29 years old with acute or convalescent COVID-19. Sequenced sample: peripheral blood. In DNA, the CDR3 is TGTGCCTGGAGTGTAAGGGGTGTCTATGGCTACACCTTC. Translation gives CAWSVRGVYGYTF.